The 24 T cell receptor beta chains below all came from one sample that was sequenced in a study of blood T cell repertoires in COVID-19. This table comes from immunoSEQ multiplex PCR, and its TCRdb copy is limited to in-frame clones, with some not included. The sample has roughly 100,000 clones; less than 90% are singletons. Material: peripheral blood. The receptor set was obtained from a man aged 45-65 years with acute or convalescent COVID-19.

The CDR3 DNA follows: TGTGCCAGTTCTCCCCTCGAGGGAGGGATTGAGACCCAGTACTTC. It encodes CASSPLEGGIETQYF. V gene TRBV19 combines with J gene TRBJ2-5, with TRBD2 identical over 7 bases. CDR3 size: 15 residues. From germline, CDR1 is LNHDA and CDR2 SQIVND (reference sequence). The V and J ends lost 8 bases and 5 bases, in that order; junction bases with no gene match: 14.

The chain joins TRBV7-8 to TRBJ1-6; D call uncertain. The CDR3 extends over 14 amino acids. Germline CDR1 SGHVS, CDR2 FQNEAQ. V was cut by 3 bases and J by 7 bases, with 10 bases left in between. The CDR3 reads CASSFMGDNSPLHF. The DNA of the CDR3 is TGTGCCAGCAGCTTCATGGGCGACAATTCACCCCTCCACTTT. The variable domain in full, with the rest retrieved from reference TRBV7-8 and TRBJ1-6, is GAGVSQSPRYKVAKRGQDVALRCDPISGHVSLFWYQQALGQGPEFLTYFQNEAQLDKSGLPSDRFFAERPEGSVSTLKIQRTQQEDSAVYLCASSFMGDNSPLHFGNGTRLTVT.

This clone was seen more than once but under ten times. The rearrangement uses TRBV7-9 and TRBJ1-1; D remains unclear. V was shortened by 6 bases and J by 2 bases, with 19 bases between the two germline ends. CDR1 and CDR2 from the germline V gene are SEHNR and FQNEAQ (reference sequence). This CDR3 is 16 amino acids long. The CDR3 bases are TGTGCCAGCAGACCCAGGACTTTCATGGGTAACACTGAAGCTTTCTTT. Translated, it gives CASRPRTFMGNTEAFF.

The chain uses TRBV7-8 and TRBJ2-1; possibly TRBD2 for D (6 bases). V was pared by 5 bases and J by 8 bases, with 16 bases between. Germline assignment: CDR1 SGHVS and CDR2 FQNEAQ. The CDR3 runs to 14 residues. The CDR3 nucleotides read TGTGCCAGCAGCGCCGGCGGGGATTGGGATGAGCAGTTCTTC. It encodes CASSAGGDWDEQFF.

This clone has only a few counts. This chain joins TRBV2 and TRBJ2-7; 13 nucleotides line up with TRBD2. Germline V lookup: CDR1 SNHLY, CDR2 FYNNEI. The CDR3 is made up of 15 amino acids. V lost 6 bases to trimming and J lost 2 bases; unmatched junction nucleotides: 4. CDR3 amino acids: CASREGLAGTYEQYF. The CDR3, as DNA: TGTGCCAGCAGGGAGGGACTAGCGGGAACCTACGAGCAGTACTTC.

The J gene is TRBJ2-5, the V gene TRBV6-6; a weak D match, TRBD2 (6 bases). V lost 4 bases and J 5 bases, leaving 17 bases between the germline ends. Germline values: CDR1 MNHNY, CDR2 SVGAGI (reference sequence). The CDR3 runs 15 residues. This CDR3 reads CASSSPTSRRETQYF. CDR3 in DNA: TGTGCCAGCAGTTCTCCGACTAGTAGGAGGGAGACCCAGTACTTC.

This clone was seen just once. CDR3 in amino acids: CASRGGRSGANVLTF. In DNA, the CDR3 is TGTGCCAGCCGGGGTGGGCGCTCTGGGGCCAACGTCCTGACTTTC. The chain carries TRBV6-6 and TRBJ2-6; perhaps TRBD2 as D (5 bases). Looked up from germline, CDR1 is MNHNY and CDR2 is SVGAGI (reference sequence). This CDR3 has 15 amino acids. Trimming cost V 8 bases and J 0 bases, with 11 bases left between them.

This clone has only a few counts. V usage is TRBV3-1 (or the pseudogene TRBV3-2) and J usage is TRBJ2-3, with no clear D. CDR3 size: 12 residues. The V gene's germline CDR1 is LGHDT and CDR2 YNNKEL (reference sequence). V was trimmed by 8 bases and J by 5 bases, leaving 11 bases between them. The CDR3 sequence is CASRYGGDTQYF. The CDR3 bases are TGTGCCAGCCGGTACGGTGGAGATACGCAGTATTTT.

V gene TRBV7-9 combines with J gene TRBJ2-1; the D gene is possibly TRBD2 (6 bases). V shed 6 bases and J shed 10 bases, with 10 bases lying between them. The V gene's germline CDR1 is SEHNR and CDR2 FQNEAQ (reference sequence). The CDR3 covers 11 residues. The CDR3 protein is CASRSSGEQFF. In DNA form, the CDR3 reads TGTGCCAGCAGATCAAGCGGGGAGCAGTTCTTC.

The J gene is TRBJ2-7, the V gene TRBV11-3; 7 positions match TRBD1. Unmatched junction bases numbered 6, after V lost 4 bases and J lost 3 bases. The germline V gene encodes CDR1 SGHNT and CDR2 YENEEA. The CDR3 consists of 14 residues. The CDR3 loop is CASSSTGEVYEQYF. CDR3 in DNA: TGTGCCAGCAGCTCAACAGGGGAAGTCTACGAGCAGTACTTC.

The gene calls are TRBV6-1 and TRBJ2-1; D not resolved. This CDR3 spans 10 amino acids. Germline V CDR1 and CDR2: MNHNS, SASEGT. Trimming took 6 bases from V and 10 from J, leaving 7 bases between them. CDR3 in DNA: TGTGCCAGCAGCCATCGGGAGCAGTTCTTC. Protein sequence: CASSHREQFF.

The rearrangement links TRBV5-4 to TRBJ1-2; no clear D. The germline CDR1 and CDR2 sequences are SGHNT and YYREEE (reference sequence). The V end was cut by 2 bases, the J end by 1 base, with 9 bases between. This CDR3 region has 14 residues. Here the CDR3 reads CASSFSGLNYGYTF. The DNA of the CDR3 is TGTGCCAGCAGCTTCTCAGGTCTTAACTATGGCTACACCTTC.

This clone occurred a few times. The rearrangement uses TRBV30 and TRBJ1-2, with unresolved D. CDR1 GTSNPN and CDR2 SVGIG come from the germline V gene (reference sequence). Trimming removed 0 bases from V and 0 bases from J, with 11 bases in between. The CDR3 is 15 residues long. CDR3 DNA: TGTGCCTGGAGTGTGGCGGGCCCCACTAACTATGGCTACACCTTC. It yields the protein CAWSVAGPTNYGYTF.

This clone appeared once. The chain couples TRBV5-6 to TRBJ2-5, with a weak D call TRBD2 (5 bases). The CDR3 contains 14 residues. Germline V gene sequence: CDR1 SGHDT, CDR2 YYEEEE. Trimming cost V 5 bases and J 5 bases, with 16 bases left between them. Here the CDR3 DNA reads TGTGCCAGCAGATCCCAGCGGCCAGCGGAGACCCAGTACTTC. Protein sequence: CASRSQRPAETQYF. The full variable domain, with the rest looked up from reference TRBV5-6 and TRBJ2-5, is DAGVTQSPTHLIKTRGQQVTLRCSPKSGHDTVSWYQQALGQGPQFIFQYYEEEERQRGNFPDRFSGHQFPNYSSELNVNALLLGDSALYLCASRSQRPAETQYFGPGTRLLVL.

The chain is built from TRBV7-6 and TRBJ2-7; tentative D call: TRBD2 (6 bases). This CDR3 has 16 amino acids. Trimming pared 6 bases from V and 0 bases from J, leaving 18 bases between. Looked up from germline, CDR1 is SGHVS and CDR2 is FNYEAQ. In DNA, the CDR3 is TGTGCCAGCAGTGGAGGGGCTCTAACAAGCTCCTACGAGCAGTACTTC. Amino acid sequence: CASSGGALTSSYEQYF.

The chain's CDR3 is CASRSGRFNEKLFF. The CDR3 DNA reads TGTGCCAGTAGATCTGGGAGATTTAATGAAAAACTGTTTTTT. The chain links TRBV19 to TRBJ1-4; D remains unclear. This CDR3 has 14 amino acids. Germline V lookup: CDR1 LNHDA, CDR2 SQIVND (reference sequence). V was shortened by 6 bases and J by 4 bases, with 12 bases between the two germline ends.

On this clone itself: At one boundary the junction diverges from the germline segment, which might be a read error. The chain links TRBV6-5 to TRBJ2-3, with 10 bases fitting TRBD1. CDR3 size: 14 residues. Looked up from germline, CDR1 is MNHEY and CDR2 is SVGAGI. CDR3 protein: CASRDQKGQGRPHF. The CDR3 nucleotides read TGTGCCAGCAGAGATCAAAAGGGACAGGGGCGCCCACATTTT.

This clone was counted a few times. This chain connects TRBV11-2 to TRBJ2-4; D is perhaps TRBD1 (5 bases). V was pared by 5 bases and J by 0 bases, with 20 bases between. The CDR3 runs 18 residues. Looked up from germline, CDR1 is SGHAT and CDR2 is FQNNGV. CDR3 region: CASSQGRARDLAKNIQYF. The CDR3 DNA follows: TGTGCCAGCAGCCAGGGTAGGGCAAGGGATCTAGCCAAAAACATTCAGTACTTC. Filled out from reference TRBV11-2 and TRBJ2-4, the complete variable domain reads EAGVAQSPRYKIIEKRQSVAFWCNPISGHATLYWYQQILGQGPKLLIQFQNNGVVDDSQLPKDRFSAERLKGVDSTLKIQPAKLEDSAVYLCASSQGRARDLAKNIQYFGAGTRLSVL.

The J gene is TRBJ2-3, the V gene TRBV5-6, with 9 bases that match TRBD2. The CDR3 sequence is 15 residues long. The J segment lost 4 bases and the V segment lost 4 bases, leaving 7 bases of the junction unmatched. Germline V lookup: CDR1 SGHDT, CDR2 YYEEEE. This CDR3 reads CASSLLAGLSDTQYF. In DNA form, the CDR3 reads TGTGCCAGCAGCCTCCTAGCGGGATTGTCAGATACGCAGTATTTT.

The V and J genes are TRBV6-6 and TRBJ1-1; 7 bases map to TRBD1. The germline gives CDR1 MNHNY, CDR2 SVGAGI (reference sequence). The CDR3 consists of 12 residues. Unmatched junction bases numbered 0, after V lost 4 bases and J lost 4 bases. CDR3 DNA sequence: TGTGCCAGCAGTTCAGGGGGCACTGAAGCTTTCTTT. This codes for CASSSGGTEAFF.

The chain joins TRBV7-3 to TRBJ2-3; no clear D. CDR3 length: 14 residues. Germline V lookup: CDR1 SGHTA, CDR2 FQGTGA. V shed 5 bases and J shed 2 bases, with 11 bases lying between them. Here the CDR3 DNA reads TGTGCCAGCAGCCTAAACGGGTTCACAGATACGCAGTATTTT. Its protein is CASSLNGFTDTQYF. Combining the CDR3 with reference TRBV7-3 and TRBJ2-3 gives the whole variable domain GAGVSQTPSNKVTEKGKYVELRCDPISGHTALYWYRQSLGQGPEFLIYFQGTGAADDSGLPNDRFFAVRPEGSVSTLKIQRTERGDSAVYLCASSLNGFTDTQYFGPGTRLTVL.

The table lists this clone with a count of one. The V call is TRBV5-4, the J call TRBJ2-5; 8 bases are a match to TRBD2. After removal of 0 bases from V and 2 bases from J, the junction contained 3 bases not matched to a gene. Germline CDR1 reads SGHNT; CDR2 reads YYREEE (reference sequence). The CDR3 consists of 15 residues. The CDR3 DNA is TGTGCCAGCAGCTTGGCGGGAGGGAGGCAAGAGACCCAGTACTTC. It codes for CASSLAGGRQETQYF.

The chain carries TRBV6-4 and TRBJ2-6, with a weak D call TRBD2 (6 bases). This CDR3 contains 15 residues. V was cut by 3 bases and J by 2 bases, with 8 bases left in between. Germline CDR1 is MRHNA and CDR2 is SNTAGT. CDR3 nucleotides: TGTGCCAGCAGTGAGGAGGGAACTGGGGCCAACGTCCTGACTTTC. Amino acid sequence: CASSEEGTGANVLTF.

V is TRBV30 and J is TRBJ1-1, with D possibly TRBD1 on 6 matching bases. The length of the CDR3 is 15 residues. Germline CDR1 and CDR2: GTSNPN and SVGIG (reference sequence). Trimming pared 7 bases from V and 0 bases from J, leaving 18 bases between. CDR3 protein: CAFLDGTTLNTEAFF. The CDR3 coding sequence is TGTGCCTTCCTGGACGGGACAACCCTGAACACTGAAGCTTTCTTT.